The 6 T cell receptor beta chains below were found in one sample sequenced in a study of T cell responses to AZD1222 COVID-19 vaccine. TCRdb keeps only in-frame clones here, not all; method: immunoSEQ multiplex PCR. The table lists around 150,000 clones, just over 90% of them singletons. Specimen: peripheral blood, collected 28 days after the second AZD1222 dose. Receptors originate from an adult who received the AZD1222 COVID-19 vaccine.

The gene calls are TRBV6-5 and TRBJ1-6, with 7 bases lining up with TRBD1. J lost 5 bases, V lost 2 bases, and 3 bases had no gene match. Germline CDR1 is MNHEY and CDR2 is SVGAGI. CDR3 length equals 15 residues. CDR3 in amino acids: CASSYAGTDNSPLHF. In nucleotides, the CDR3 is TGTGCCAGCAGTTACGCCGGGACAGATAATTCACCCCTCCACTTT.

The chain joins TRBV5-1 to TRBJ2-2; 7 positions match TRBD1. Per the germline V gene, CDR1 is SGHRS and CDR2 is YFSETQ. This CDR3 spans 17 amino acids. J lost 4 bases, V lost 0 bases, and 9 bases had no gene match. Here the CDR3 reads CASSLARTGGLTGELFF. For the CDR3, the DNA is TGCGCCAGCAGCTTGGCCCGGACAGGCGGACTCACCGGGGAGCTGTTTTTT.

The chain uses TRBV27 and TRBJ1-5, with 7 bases aligning to TRBD1. The V segment lost 5 bases and the J segment 7 bases; nucleotides outside the gene matches: 8. Germline CDR1 is MNHEY and CDR2 is SMNVEV (reference sequence). CDR3 size: 14 residues. The CDR3 DNA sequence: TGTGCCAGCAGTCTTCGACAGGGAAGGCAGCCCCAGCATTTT. Its protein is CASSLRQGRQPQHF.

The chain is built from TRBV7-8 and TRBJ1-2; 7 bases align to TRBD1. The CDR3 totals 15 residues. V shed 5 bases and J 7 bases; nucleotides not matched to a gene: 13. CDR1 and CDR2 (germline): SGHVS, FQNEAQ. The CDR3 DNA is TGTGCCAGCAGCAAACGGGACAGAGGGGCGTCTGGCTACACCTTC. It codes for CASSKRDRGASGYTF.

The chain carries TRBV19 and TRBJ1-6; 8 nucleotides match TRBD1. Germline CDR1 reads LNHDA; CDR2 reads SQIVND (reference sequence). The J segment lost 2 bases and the V segment lost 4 bases, leaving 1 base of the junction unmatched. CDR3 size: 15 residues. The CDR3: CASSTGQAYNSPLHF. The CDR3 nucleotides read TGTGCCAGTAGTACGGGACAGGCCTATAATTCACCCCTCCACTTT.

The rearrangement uses TRBV18 and TRBJ1-5, with 7 bases fitting TRBD1. The junction had 3 bases not matched to a gene; V was cut back by 2 bases and J by 5 bases. Germline values: CDR1 KGHSH, CDR2 LQKENI. This CDR3 comprises 14 residues. As DNA, the CDR3 is TGTGCCAGCTCACCAGACAGGGAGGATCAGCCCCAGCATTTT. This codes for CASSPDREDQPQHF.